This paragraph covers one T cell receptor (beta chain) sequence. Germline CDR1 LNHNV, CDR2 YYDKDF (reference sequence). There are 19 residues in the CDR3. With 0 bases clipped from V and 2 bases from J, the junction kept 11 bases outside the gene matches. The source of the sample is a study of blood T cell repertoires in COVID-19. The assay was immunoSEQ multiplex PCR, and TCRdb's table has in-frame clones only and misses some. The table records 240,000 or so clones, 86% of them present only once. Material: peripheral blood. The chain has TRBV15 and TRBJ1-5; 9 bases map to TRBD1. This clonotype was obtained from a man aged 60 to 75 with acute or convalescent COVID-19. The CDR3 region has the DNA TGTGCCACCAGCAGAGATAGGGGGACAGGGAGGATCGGCAATCAGCCCCAGCATTTT. Protein sequence: CATSRDRGTGRIGNQPQHF.